This TCR beta chain was recorded in a study of beta chain features in type 1 diabetes. Every sorted population was more than 98% pure. TCRB transcripts that were expressed got sequenced, as all of the isolated RNA had been reverse transcribed. Assay: immunoSEQ multiplex PCR; the TCRdb copy retains only in-frame clones and omits some. The repertoire includes under 95,000 clones, roughly 30% of them detected once, and 0.45% sits in the top ten. Trimming removed 6 bases from V and 5 bases from J, with 20 bases in between. This CDR3 contains 16 residues. Germline assignment: CDR1 SGDLS and CDR2 YYNGEE. Study findings and constraints: Researchers could not determine here whether HLA type influences TCRB rearrangement.

The sample holds a few counts of this clone. Its antigen remains unknown. This clonotype was obtained from a woman in her late teens or twenties in good health. This chain joins TRBV9 and TRBJ2-2, with D perhaps matching TRBD2 (7 bases). Sequencing used stem cell memory CD4+ T cells from blood. CDR3 sequence: CASNPQGGAGTGELFF. DNA of the CDR3: TGTGCCAGCAACCCCCAAGGGGGGGCGGGAACCGGGGAGCTGTTTTTT.